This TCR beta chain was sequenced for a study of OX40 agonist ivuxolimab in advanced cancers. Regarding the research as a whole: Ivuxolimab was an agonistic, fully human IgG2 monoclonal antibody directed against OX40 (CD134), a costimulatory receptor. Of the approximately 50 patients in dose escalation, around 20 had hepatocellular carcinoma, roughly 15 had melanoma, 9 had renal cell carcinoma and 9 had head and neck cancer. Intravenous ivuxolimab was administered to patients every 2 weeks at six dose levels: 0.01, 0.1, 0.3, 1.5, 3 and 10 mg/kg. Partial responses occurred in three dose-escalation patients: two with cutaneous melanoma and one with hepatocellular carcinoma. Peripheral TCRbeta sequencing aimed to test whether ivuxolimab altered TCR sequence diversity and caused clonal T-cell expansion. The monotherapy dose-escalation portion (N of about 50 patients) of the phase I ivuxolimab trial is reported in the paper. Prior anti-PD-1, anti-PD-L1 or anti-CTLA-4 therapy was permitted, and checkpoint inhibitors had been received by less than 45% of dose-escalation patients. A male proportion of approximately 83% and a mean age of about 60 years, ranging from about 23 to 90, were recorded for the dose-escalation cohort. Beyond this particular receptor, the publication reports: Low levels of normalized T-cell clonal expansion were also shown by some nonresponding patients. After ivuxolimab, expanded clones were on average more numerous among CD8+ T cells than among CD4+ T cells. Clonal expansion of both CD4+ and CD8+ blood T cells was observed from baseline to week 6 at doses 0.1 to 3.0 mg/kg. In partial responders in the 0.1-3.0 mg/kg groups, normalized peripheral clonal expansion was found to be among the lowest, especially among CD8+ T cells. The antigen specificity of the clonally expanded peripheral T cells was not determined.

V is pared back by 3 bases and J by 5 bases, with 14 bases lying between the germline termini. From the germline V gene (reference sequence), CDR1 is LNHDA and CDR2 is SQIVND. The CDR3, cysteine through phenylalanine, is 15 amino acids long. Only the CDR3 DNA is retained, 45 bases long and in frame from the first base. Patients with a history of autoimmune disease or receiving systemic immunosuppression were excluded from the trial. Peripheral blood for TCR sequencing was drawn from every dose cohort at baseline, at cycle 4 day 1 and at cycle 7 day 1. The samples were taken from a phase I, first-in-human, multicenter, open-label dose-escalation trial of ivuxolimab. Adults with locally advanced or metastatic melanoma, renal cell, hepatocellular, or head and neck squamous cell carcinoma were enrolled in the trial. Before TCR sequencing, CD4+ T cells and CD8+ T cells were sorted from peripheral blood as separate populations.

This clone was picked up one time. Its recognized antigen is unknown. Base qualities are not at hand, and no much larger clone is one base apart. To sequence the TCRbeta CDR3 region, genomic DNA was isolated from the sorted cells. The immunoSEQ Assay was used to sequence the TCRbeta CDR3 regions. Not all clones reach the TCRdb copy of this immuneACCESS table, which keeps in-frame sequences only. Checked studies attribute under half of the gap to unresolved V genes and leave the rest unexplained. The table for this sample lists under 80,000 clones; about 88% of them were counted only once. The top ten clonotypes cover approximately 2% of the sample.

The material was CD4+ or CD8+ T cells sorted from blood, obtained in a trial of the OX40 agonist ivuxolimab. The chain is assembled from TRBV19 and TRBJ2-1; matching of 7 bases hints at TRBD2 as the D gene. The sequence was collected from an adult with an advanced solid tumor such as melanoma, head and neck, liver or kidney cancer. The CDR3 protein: CASSISRGPHNEQFF. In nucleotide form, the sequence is TGTGCCAGTAGTATTTCGCGGGGGCCCCACAATGAGCAGTTCTTC.